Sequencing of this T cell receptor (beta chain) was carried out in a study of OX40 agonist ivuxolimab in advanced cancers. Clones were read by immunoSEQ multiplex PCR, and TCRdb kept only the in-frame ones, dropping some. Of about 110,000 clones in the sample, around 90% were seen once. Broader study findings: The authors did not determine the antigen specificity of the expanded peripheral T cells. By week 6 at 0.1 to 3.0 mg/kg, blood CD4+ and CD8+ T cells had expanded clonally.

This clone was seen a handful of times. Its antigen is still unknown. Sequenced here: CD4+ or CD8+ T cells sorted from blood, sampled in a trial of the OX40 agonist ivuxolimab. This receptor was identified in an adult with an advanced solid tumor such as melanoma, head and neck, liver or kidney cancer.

In DNA form, the CDR3 reads TGTGCCAGCAGCTTGGACAGGGTTCCTAGCGGGAAGAAATCCACCGGGGAGCTGTTTTTT. The encoded protein is CASSLDRVPSGKKSTGELFF. This chain connects TRBV5-4 to TRBJ2-2; TRBD2 matches at 9 bases. CDR1 and CDR2 from the germline V gene are SGHNT and YYREEE (reference sequence). Trimming cost V 0 bases and J 4 bases; bases outside gene matches: 16. The CDR3 extends over 20 amino acids.